What follows are 24 T cell receptor beta chains derived from one specimen sequenced in a study of T cells after yellow fever vaccination. Via MiXCR, TCRdb re-called the 5' RACE reads, giving one row per CDR3 protein. Found here are hundreds of thousands of distinct CDR3 sequences, approximately 3.8% of them singletons; the top ten hold about a quarter. Sequencing used PBMCs, obtained on the day of the yellow fever booster vaccination. These receptors all come from a man aged 18 to 30 who received the YFV17D yellow fever vaccine.

This clonotype was detected many times. J is TRBJ2-5 and V is TRBV20-1; TRBD2 matches 13 bases. Per the germline V gene, CDR1 is DFQATT and CDR2 is SNEGSKA (reference sequence). The CDR3 contains 15 residues. With V trimmed by 3 bases and J by 1 base, 2 bases remained unmatched. Written as DNA, the CDR3 is TGCAGTGCTAGCGGGACTAGCGGGGTCCAAGAGACCCAGTACTTC. Protein: CSASGTSGVQETQYF.

In this sample, this clonotype turned up many times. Here the CDR3 DNA reads TGTGCCAGCACATACGGTAGCAATCAGCCCCAGCATTTT. Translated, it gives CASTYGSNQPQHF. The V gene is TRBV12-3 or TRBV12-4, the J gene TRBJ1-5; D not resolved. The CDR3 contains 13 residues. V lost 7 bases, J lost 0 bases, and 7 bases lay in between.

V and J are TRBV20-1 and TRBJ2-7; tentative D call: TRBD1 (6 bases). The CDR3 consists of 13 residues. Looked up from germline, CDR1 is DFQATT and CDR2 is SNEGSKA (reference sequence). With 1 base removed from V and 4 bases from J, the gap between germline ends came to 11 bases. The CDR3 coding sequence is TGCAGTGCTAGAGCTACAGGGTTTTACGAGCAGTACTTC. Translated: CSARATGFYEQYF.

This clonotype came up many times. CDR3 sequence (DNA): TGTGCCAGCAGTTCTACTCTCGGCACCTACAATGAGCAGTTCTTC. It specifies CASSSTLGTYNEQFF. The chain recombines TRBV12-3 or TRBV12-4 with TRBJ2-1; the D is unclear. The CDR3 length is 15 residues. Trimming took off 4 bases at V and 2 bases at J, with 12 bases between the two ends.

The V and J genes are TRBV11-2 and TRBJ2-5, with a possible D match to TRBD2 (6 bases). CDR1 is SGHAT, CDR2 FQNNGV, per germline. The V end was cut by 5 bases, the J end by 4 bases, with 14 bases between. The CDR3 covers 14 residues. CDR3 sequence: CASSAGGAGETQYF. The CDR3 bases are TGTGCCAGCAGCGCCGGCGGGGCTGGAGAGACCCAGTACTTC.

The chain carries TRBV11-3 and TRBJ2-1; 11 bases align to TRBD2. V shed 3 bases, J shed 9 bases, and the junction held 4 bases outside the gene matches. This CDR3 spans 14 amino acids. CDR1 is SGHNT, CDR2 YENEEA, per germline. CDR3 DNA sequence: TGTGCCAGCAGCTTTAGCGGGGGGGACGGTGAGCAGTTCTTC. Amino acid sequence: CASSFSGGDGEQFF. The whole variable domain, filled in from reference TRBV11-3 and TRBJ2-1, reads EAGVVQSPRYKIIEKKQPVAFWCNPISGHNTLYWYLQNLGQGPELLIRYENEEAVDDSQLPKDRFSAERLKGVDSTLKIQPAELGDSAVYLCASSFSGGDGEQFFGPGTRLTVL.

This clonotype was detected many times. This chain connects TRBV28 to TRBJ1-3; the D is unclear. The CDR3 spans 15 residues. Germline-derived CDR1 and CDR2 are MDHEN and SYDVKM. Trimming pared 10 bases from V and 0 bases from J, leaving 16 bases between. CDR3 nucleotides: TGTGCCATCTCCCCCGGGGATAACTCTGGAAACACCATATATTTT. The encoded protein is CAISPGDNSGNTIYF.

V and J are TRBV12-3 or TRBV12-4 and TRBJ1-4; D gene unclear. Trimming stripped 4 bases from V and 4 bases from J, with 7 bases between. The CDR3 is 13 residues long. The CDR3 here is CASSYGYNEKLFF. CDR3 nucleotide sequence: TGTGCCAGCAGTTATGGGTATAATGAAAAACTGTTTTTT.

This clonotype was seen more than once but under ten times. V gene TRBV6-2 or TRBV6-3 combines with J gene TRBJ1-6, with D possibly matching TRBD1 (5 bases). There are 14 residues in the CDR3. Trimming pared 6 bases from V and 10 bases from J, leaving 16 bases between. The germline CDR1 and CDR2 sequences are MNHEY and SVGEGT. CDR3 coding DNA: TGTGCCAGCAGGAAGGGGACGGGGCAGTCACCCCTCCACTTT. Translated: CASRKGTGQSPLHF.

J is TRBJ2-1 and V is TRBV20-1; 11 bases agree with TRBD2. CDR3 length: 15 amino acids. In germline, CDR1 is DFQATT, CDR2 SNEGSKA (reference sequence). V shed 5 bases and J 3 bases; nucleotides not matched to a gene: 6. In DNA form, the CDR3 reads TGCAGTGCTCCTAGCGGGGGGACTTTCTACAATGAGCAGTTCTTC. Protein product: CSAPSGGTFYNEQFF.

V is TRBV6-2 or TRBV6-3 and J is TRBJ2-4; TRBD1 is a possible D gene (8 bases). Germline V gene sequence: CDR1 MNHEY, CDR2 SVGEGT. Trimming left V 0 bases short and J 9 bases short, with 18 bases between. This CDR3 has 16 amino acids. CDR3 sequence reads: CASSYSPTGGGSIQYF. CDR3 in DNA: TGTGCCAGCAGTTACTCCCCAACAGGGGGAGGGAGCATTCAGTACTTC.

This clonotype was counted at least ten times. The chain carries TRBV5-1 and TRBJ2-3; D ambiguous. Trimming removed 6 bases from V and 4 bases from J, with 9 bases in between. The CDR3 loop spans 12 amino acids. The germline V gene encodes CDR1 SGHRS and CDR2 YFSETQ. The CDR3 sequence is CASTDGPDTQYF. The CDR3 region has the DNA TGCGCCAGCACGGACGGACCAGATACGCAGTATTTT.

The V call is TRBV30, the J call TRBJ2-1; 9 nucleotides match TRBD2. CDR1 and CDR2 from the germline V gene are GTSNPN and SVGIG (reference sequence). The V and J ends lost 0 bases and 4 bases, in that order; junction bases with no gene match: 7. CDR3 length: 16 residues. The CDR3 sequence is CAWSVAGGNYYNEQFF. CDR3 in DNA: TGTGCCTGGAGTGTAGCGGGGGGCAATTATTACAATGAGCAGTTCTTC.

This clonotype has at least ten counts. J is TRBJ1-6 and V is TRBV7-8; D uncertain. Germline lookup yields CDR1 SGHVS and CDR2 FQNEAQ. The CDR3 is 13 residues long. The V gene lost 1 base and the J gene lost 6 bases, with 4 bases spanning the gap. CDR3 in amino acids: CASSLGRNSPLHF. Here the CDR3 DNA reads TGTGCCAGCAGCTTAGGCCGTAATTCACCCCTCCACTTT. The variable domain in full, completed from reference TRBV7-8 and TRBJ1-6, reads GAGVSQSPRYKVAKRGQDVALRCDPISGHVSLFWYQQALGQGPEFLTYFQNEAQLDKSGLPSDRFFAERPEGSVSTLKIQRTQQEDSAVYLCASSLGRNSPLHFGNGTRLTVT.

This clonotype was picked up many times. The CDR3 nucleotides are TGTGCCAGCACCCTACGGGGGAGCACTGAAGCTTTCTTT. This codes for CASTLRGSTEAFF. The V and J genes are TRBV6-5 and TRBJ1-1; tentative D call: TRBD1 (5 bases). The CDR3 totals 13 residues. From germline, CDR1 is MNHEY and CDR2 SVGAGI. V lost 7 bases and J lost 4, with 13 bases in between.

This clonotype was detected ten times or more. The V gene is TRBV6-2 or TRBV6-3, the J gene TRBJ2-7; TRBD2 might be the D (6 bases). This CDR3 has 14 amino acids. Trimming took off 6 bases at V and 3 bases at J, with 15 bases between the two ends. The germline V gene encodes CDR1 MNHEY and CDR2 SVGEGT. In DNA form, the CDR3 reads TGTGCCAGCAGCCGCGGGGACCGAGTCTACGAGCAGTACGTC. Residues: CASSRGDRVYEQYV.

This clonotype came up a few times. The rearrangement links TRBV24-1 to TRBJ2-1; D is unresolved. The CDR3 sequence is 15 residues long. The V end was cut by 4 bases, the J end by 1 base, with 10 bases between. CDR1 is KGHDR and CDR2 is SFDVKD in the germline V gene. Here the CDR3 DNA reads TGTGCCACCAGTGACCGCGGACGGTCCTACAATGAGCAGTTCTTC. Protein product: CATSDRGRSYNEQFF.

This chain uses TRBV25-1 with TRBJ2-3; TRBD1 is a possible D gene (6 bases). Germline values: CDR1 MGHDK, CDR2 SYGVNS. This CDR3 is 13 amino acids long. Trimming left V 8 bases short and J 3 bases short, with 12 bases between. This CDR3 is CASVRTGTDTQYF. The DNA for the CDR3 is TGTGCCAGCGTCCGAACAGGGACAGATACGCAGTATTTT.

This clonotype was counted many times. The J gene is TRBJ2-1, the V gene TRBV10-2, with 8 nucleotides matching TRBD2. Per germline, CDR1 WSHSY and CDR2 SAAADI. The CDR3 spans 15 residues. V trimming: 8 bases; J trimming: 6 bases; junction bases outside the gene matches: 12. CDR3 nucleotides: TGCGCCAGCGCCTTGGCGGGGGGTTTTGGCAATGAGCAGTTCTTC. This gives the protein CASALAGGFGNEQFF.

This clonotype has a handful of counts. CDR3 residues: CASSRPLHSNQPQHF. Written as DNA, the CDR3 is TGTGCCAGCAGTCGGCCGCTCCATAGCAATCAGCCCCAGCATTTT. This sequence joins TRBV28 and TRBJ1-5; D ambiguous. This CDR3 has 15 residues. V lost 5 bases and J 0 bases, leaving 11 bases between the germline ends. Germline V gene lookup returns CDR1 MDHEN and CDR2 SYDVKM. The complete variable domain, with remaining parts taken from reference TRBV28 and TRBJ1-5, reads DVKVTQSSRYLVKRTGEKVFLECVQDMDHENMFWYRQDPGLGLRLIYFSYDVKMKEKGDIPEGYSVSREKKERFSLILESASTNQTSMYLCASSRPLHSNQPQHFGDGTRLSIL.

This clonotype was recorded at least ten times. The V call is TRBV7-9, the J call TRBJ2-1; D gene unclear. Germline values: CDR1 SEHNR, CDR2 FQNEAQ (reference sequence). The V end was cut by 3 bases, the J end by 15 bases, with 15 bases between. The CDR3 length is 12 residues. The CDR3 here is CASSFGASSPFF. The CDR3 DNA is TGTGCCAGCAGCTTCGGTGCGAGCAGTCCGTTCTTC.

The gene calls are TRBV25-1 and TRBJ2-3; TRBD1 is a possible D gene (6 bases). The V and J ends lost 6 bases and 1 base respectively, with 11 bases between them. The CDR3 extends over 14 amino acids. From germline, CDR1 is MGHDK and CDR2 SYGVNS. CDR3 residues: CASRDRWGTDTQYF. The CDR3 DNA is TGTGCCAGCAGGGACAGATGGGGCACAGATACGCAGTATTTT.

This clonotype has just a few counts. The rearrangement joins TRBV24-1 to TRBJ2-3; D gene uncertain. Trimming cost V 5 bases and J 6 bases, with 11 bases left between them. Germline V gives CDR1 KGHDR, CDR2 SFDVKD. The CDR3 consists of 13 residues. The CDR3 DNA follows: TGTGCCACCAGTGCCTACATAGGGGATACGCAGTATTTT. It yields the protein CATSAYIGDTQYF.

This clonotype was observed many times. V usage is TRBV6-2 or TRBV6-3 and J usage is TRBJ2-7, with 7 bases lining up with TRBD2. The V gene end was trimmed by 2 bases and the J gene end by 0 bases; junction bases not matched to a gene: 16. This CDR3 comprises 19 residues. CDR1 is MNHEY and CDR2 is SVGEGT in the germline V gene. This CDR3 is CASSYPSPTSEAPSYEQYV. The CDR3 DNA follows: TGTGCCAGCAGTTACCCCTCGCCTACTAGCGAAGCCCCCTCCTACGAGCAGTACGTC.